This entry is about one T cell receptor beta chain. This sample was taken from a study of blood T cell repertoires in COVID-19. Study-wide background: Sites across the United States, Italy and Spain contributed samples from acute and convalescent COVID-19. Sources were T cells, B-cell-depleted T cells, or PBMCs; the material itself was cDNA or gDNA.

In the source study's methods: For nucleated cells, counts were estimated from reference gene primer amplification. The protocol was immunoSEQ multiplex PCR, while the TCRdb copy is restricted to in-frame clones and leaves out a portion. V and J calls and clone size are as listed in that table; D and trimming were resolved from the DNA. The sample holds 100,000 to 150,000 clones, approximately 74% seen once. One Seattle source followed patients from active infection through their disease course. The ends lost 7 bases at V and 7 bases at J; junction bases unmatched: 8. This CDR3 comprises 14 residues. Germline V lookup: CDR1 LNHDA, CDR2 SQIVND (reference sequence).

This TCR was recovered from an elderly man with COVID-19, enrolled during active disease. The V call is TRBV19, the J call TRBJ1-4, with TRBD1 matching 8 bases. The sequencing sample was made of peripheral blood. CDR3 DNA sequence: TGTGCCAGTACCCTCAGGGGGCTCTCTGAAAAACTGTTTTTT. Amino acids: CASTLRGLSEKLFF.